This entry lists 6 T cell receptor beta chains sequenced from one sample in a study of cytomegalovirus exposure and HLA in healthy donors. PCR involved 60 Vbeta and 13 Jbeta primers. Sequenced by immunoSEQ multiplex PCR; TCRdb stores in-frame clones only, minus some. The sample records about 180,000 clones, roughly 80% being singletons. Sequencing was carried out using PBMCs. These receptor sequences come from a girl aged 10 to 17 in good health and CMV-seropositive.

This chain's CDR3 is CASSQDPGQTLVYGYTF. The CDR3 nucleotides read TGCGCCAGCAGCCAAGATCCGGGACAGACCCTCGTCTATGGCTACACCTTC. The rearrangement joins TRBV4-1 to TRBJ1-2; TRBD1 matches 7 bases. Trimming took 0 bases from V and 4 from J; bases not matched to a gene: 11. The CDR3 consists of 17 residues. Germline assignment: CDR1 MGHRA and CDR2 YSYEKL.

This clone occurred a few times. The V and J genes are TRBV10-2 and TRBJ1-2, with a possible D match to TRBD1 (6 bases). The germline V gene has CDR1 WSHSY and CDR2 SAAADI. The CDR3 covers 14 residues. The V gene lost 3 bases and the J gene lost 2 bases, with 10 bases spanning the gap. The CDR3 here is CASSDLRGNYGYTF. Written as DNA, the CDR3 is TGCGCCAGCAGTGACCTGAGGGGGAACTATGGCTACACCTTC.

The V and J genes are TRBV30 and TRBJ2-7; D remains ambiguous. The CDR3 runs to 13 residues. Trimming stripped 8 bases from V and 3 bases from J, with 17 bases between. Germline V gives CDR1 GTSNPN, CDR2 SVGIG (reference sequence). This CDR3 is CAQTLAGNYEQYF. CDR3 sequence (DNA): TGTGCCCAAACTCTCGCTGGTAACTACGAGCAGTACTTC.

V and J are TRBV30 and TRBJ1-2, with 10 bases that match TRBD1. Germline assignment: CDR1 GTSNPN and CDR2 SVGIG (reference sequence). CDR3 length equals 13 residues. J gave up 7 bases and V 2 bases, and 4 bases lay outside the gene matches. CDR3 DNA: TGTGCCTGGAGTTCGACAGGGGGCGGTGGCTACACCTTC. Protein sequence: CAWSSTGGGGYTF. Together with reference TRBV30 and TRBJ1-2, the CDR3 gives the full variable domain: SQTIHQWPATLVQPVGSPLSLECTVEGTSNPNLYWYRQAAGRGLQLLFYSVGIGQISSEVPQNLSASRPQDRQFILSSKKLLLSDSGFYLCAWSSTGGGGYTFGSGTRLTVV.

Here the CDR3 reads CASSTTGTEAFF. CDR3 DNA: TGTGCCAGCAGTACGACAGGAACTGAAGCTTTCTTT. This chain links TRBV27 with TRBJ1-1, with a weak D call TRBD1 (6 bases). Germline lookup yields CDR1 MNHEY and CDR2 SMNVEV (reference sequence). Trimming removed 5 bases at V and 5 bases at J, with 9 bases between. The CDR3 is made up of 12 amino acids.

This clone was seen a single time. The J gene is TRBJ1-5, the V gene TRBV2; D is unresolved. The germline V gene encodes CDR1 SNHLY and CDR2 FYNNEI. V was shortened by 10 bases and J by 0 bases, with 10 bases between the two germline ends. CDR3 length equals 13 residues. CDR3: CATMADSNQPQHF. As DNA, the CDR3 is TGTGCCACCATGGCAGATAGCAATCAGCCCCAGCATTTT.